The present T cell receptor beta chain was sequenced within a study of Ad26.COV2.S vaccination and SARS-CoV-2 variants. Overall study context: Ad26.COV2.S was injected intramuscularly once or twice, 56 days apart.

Sequencing was performed with immunoSEQ multiplex PCR; in TCRdb, only in-frame clones are kept and a portion is missing. The table shows about 280,000 clones, with 70% to 90% occurring only once. Overall study results and limits: Estimates derived from TCR breadth and depth analyses may have underestimated total T cell responses.

The germline V gene encodes CDR1 MNHEY and CDR2 SMNVEV (reference sequence). The V segment lost 5 bases and the J segment 8 bases; nucleotides outside the gene matches: 6. The CDR3 sequence is 13 residues long. Of note for this clone: What it binds is not known. Other DNA sequences in the sample encode the same CDR3.

As to treatment: around 19 received Ad26.COV2.S at low or high dose, single or two shots; 5 received placebo; per-sample allocation not given. The study sampled participants on day 63 after the first vaccine or placebo injection. The source material was peripheral blood, sampled in a trial of Ad26.COV2.S vaccine versus placebo. The chain links TRBV27 to TRBJ1-2, with 9 bases identical to TRBD1. The sequence came from a person aged 18-65 years who received the Ad26.COV2.S COVID-19 vaccine or a placebo. The CDR3 sequence is CASSLGQGRGYTF. For the CDR3, the DNA is TGTGCCAGCAGTCTCGGACAGGGGAGAGGCTACACCTTC.